This T cell receptor beta chain comes out of a study of graft-versus-host responses after intestinal transplantation. Study-wide background: Every transplant recipient was induced with anti-thymocyte globulin, then maintained on tacrolimus and steroids for about 3 years.

Clones were sequenced by immunoSEQ multiplex PCR, and TCRdb holds only the in-frame ones, with some missing. This sample has 45,000 to 60,000 clones, with around nine tenths found just once. A note on this clone: Its target is not known.

The CDR3 has 17 amino acids. V was pared by 4 bases and J by 5 bases, with 24 bases between. Germline CDR1 and CDR2: MGHRA and YSYEKL. This receptor was identified in a human donor who was the organ donor for an intestinal transplant. The sequenced sample was unstimulated CD4+ T cells sorted from spleen or lymph node cells, obtained before transplant. The chain combines TRBV4-1 with TRBJ2-7; TRBD2 might be the D (6 bases). DNA of the CDR3: TGCGCCAGCAGCCGCCTCCCCCGGGCGGGATCAAACGACGAGCAGTACTTC. This gives the protein CASSRLPRAGSNDEQYF.